This is a list of T cell receptor beta chains from one sample in a study of OX40 agonist ivuxolimab in advanced cancers. Repertoires were generated with immunoSEQ multiplex PCR, while TCRdb's copy carries only in-frame clones and drops some. The repertoire holds approximately 54,000 clones, with approximately 90% as singletons. This sample comprised CD4+ or CD8+ T cells sorted from blood, obtained in a trial of the OX40 agonist ivuxolimab. These receptors were obtained from an adult with an advanced solid tumor such as melanoma, head and neck, liver or kidney cancer. Both conserved end residues are part of each CDR3. The D gene is left open where the match is weak. Clone size is shown for a subset of rows, as once, few, many or a class of expanded clone.

V gene: TRBV9
clone size: few
D gene: -
CDR3 length: 14
J gene: TRBJ1-1
CDR3 protein: CASSVAVMNTEAFF
CDR3 DNA: TGTGCCAGCAGCGTAGCAGTAATGAACACTGAAGCTTTCTTT

V gene: TRBV5-6
clone size: -
D gene: -
CDR3 length: 15
J gene: TRBJ1-1
CDR3 protein: CASSSLTIGDTEAFF
CDR3 DNA: TGTGCCAGCAGCTCACTTACCATCGGGGACACTGAAGCTTTCTTT

V gene: TRBV7-9
clone size: -
D gene: TRBD1
CDR3 length: 15
J gene: TRBJ2-7
CDR3 protein: CASSLVAGGPDEQYF
CDR3 DNA: TGTGCCAGCAGCTTAGTGGCAGGGGGTCCCGACGAGCAGTACTTC

V gene: TRBV7-2
clone size: -
D gene: -
CDR3 length: 14
J gene: TRBJ1-2
CDR3 protein: CASSSSTGYYGYTF
CDR3 DNA: TGTGCCAGCAGCTCGTCGACAGGATACTATGGCTACACCTTC

V gene: TRBV30
clone size: -
D gene: -
CDR3 length: 13
J gene: TRBJ1-5
CDR3 protein: CAWSVEGTQPQHF
CDR3 DNA: TGTGCCTGGAGTGTCGAGGGGACTCAGCCCCAGCATTTT

V gene: TRBV6-5
clone size: -
D gene: -
CDR3 length: 13
J gene: TRBJ1-2
CDR3 protein: CASTPERDHGYTF
CDR3 DNA: TGTGCCAGCACCCCAGAGAGAGATCATGGCTACACCTTC

V gene: TRBV23-1
clone size: -
D gene: TRBD1
CDR3 length: 15
J gene: TRBJ1-5
CDR3 protein: CASSPTDRGDQPQHF
CDR3 DNA: TGCGCCAGCAGTCCCACTGACAGGGGGGATCAGCCCCAGCATTTT

V gene: TRBV19
clone size: -
D gene: -
CDR3 length: 16
J gene: TRBJ2-1
CDR3 protein: CASSMALHFSYNEQFF
CDR3 DNA: TGTGCCAGTAGTATGGCCCTCCACTTCTCCTACAATGAGCAGTTCTTC

V gene: TRBV18
clone size: -
D gene: TRBD1
CDR3 length: 15
J gene: TRBJ1-4
CDR3 protein: CASSPTGATSEKLFF
CDR3 DNA: TGTGCCAGCTCACCAACAGGGGCTACCAGTGAAAAACTGTTTTTT

V gene: TRBV7-8
clone size: -
D gene: TRBD1
CDR3 length: 14
J gene: TRBJ1-1
CDR3 protein: CASSLATGGAEAFF
CDR3 DNA: TGTGCCAGCAGCTTAGCCACAGGGGGGGCTGAAGCTTTCTTT

V gene: TRBV13
clone size: -
D gene: TRBD1
CDR3 length: 14
J gene: TRBJ1-1
CDR3 protein: CASSSGGVDTEAFF
CDR3 DNA: TGTGCCAGCAGCTCAGGGGGCGTAGACACTGAAGCTTTCTTT

V gene: TRBV19
clone size: -
D gene: TRBD1
CDR3 length: 15
J gene: TRBJ1-1
CDR3 protein: CASSMSRQGGTEAFF
CDR3 DNA: TGTGCCAGTAGTATGAGTCGGCAGGGGGGGACTGAAGCTTTCTTT

V gene: TRBV4-1
clone size: -
D gene: -
CDR3 length: 16
J gene: TRBJ1-2
CDR3 protein: CASSQGRDLLNYGYTF
CDR3 DNA: TGCGCCAGCAGCCAAGGCCGGGACTTACTAAACTATGGCTACACCTTC

V gene: TRBV7-6
clone size: -
D gene: TRBD1
CDR3 length: 17
J gene: TRBJ1-2
CDR3 protein: CASSLAGQGAFGYGYTF
CDR3 DNA: TGTGCCAGCAGCTTAGCGGGACAGGGGGCGTTTGGCTATGGCTACACCTTC

V gene: TRBV7-2
clone size: once
D gene: -
CDR3 length: 12
J gene: TRBJ2-3
CDR3 protein: CASSFDTDTQYF
CDR3 DNA: TGTGCCAGCAGCTTCGACACAGATACGCAGTATTTT

V gene: TRBV6-5
clone size: -
D gene: -
CDR3 length: 13
J gene: TRBJ1-2
CDR3 protein: CASSPTGSSGYTF
CDR3 DNA: TGTGCCAGCAGCCCAACAGGGTCGTCAGGCTACACCTTC

V gene: TRBV6-5
clone size: -
D gene: -
CDR3 length: 14
J gene: TRBJ2-7
CDR3 protein: CASSWGFSSYEQYF
CDR3 DNA: TGTGCCAGCAGTTGGGGATTTAGCTCCTACGAGCAGTACTTC

V gene: TRBV6-4
clone size: -
D gene: TRBD1
CDR3 length: 14
J gene: TRBJ2-1
CDR3 protein: CASSDGQGADEQFF
CDR3 DNA: TGTGCCAGCAGTGACGGGCAGGGGGCGGATGAGCAGTTCTTC

V gene: TRBV5-4
clone size: -
D gene: -
CDR3 length: 16
J gene: TRBJ1-1
CDR3 protein: CASSVGPGHRNTEAFF
CDR3 DNA: -

V gene: TRBV12-5
clone size: -
D gene: -
CDR3 length: 15
J gene: TRBJ2-1
CDR3 protein: CASGLVGGGYNEQFF
CDR3 DNA: TGTGCTAGTGGTTTGGTAGGTGGGGGGTACAATGAGCAGTTCTTC

V gene: TRBV4-3
clone size: -
D gene: TRBD1
CDR3 length: 13
J gene: TRBJ1-1
CDR3 protein: CASSHASQGQTFF
CDR3 DNA: TGCGCCAGCAGCCATGCCTCACAGGGGCAAACTTTCTTT

V gene: TRBV6-6
clone size: -
D gene: -
CDR3 length: 11
J gene: TRBJ2-7
CDR3 protein: CASSASYEQYF
CDR3 DNA: TGTGCCAGCAGCGCGTCCTACGAGCAGTACTTC

V gene: TRBV27
clone size: once
D gene: -
CDR3 length: 13
J gene: TRBJ2-1
CDR3 protein: CASSLDPYNEQFF
CDR3 DNA: TGTGCCAGCAGTTTGGACCCTTACAATGAGCAGTTCTTC

V gene: TRBV13
clone size: -
D gene: -
CDR3 length: 14
J gene: TRBJ2-5
CDR3 protein: CASSLGNGQETQYF
CDR3 DNA: TGTGCCAGCAGCTTAGGTAATGGGCAAGAGACCCAGTACTTC

V gene: TRBV11-2
clone size: -
D gene: TRBD2
CDR3 length: 16
J gene: TRBJ2-2
CDR3 protein: CASSSYSGSVSGELFF
CDR3 DNA: TGTGCCAGCAGCTCATATAGCGGGAGTGTATCCGGGGAGCTGTTTTTT

V gene: TRBV9
clone size: -
D gene: -
CDR3 length: 15
J gene: TRBJ1-1
CDR3 protein: CASSSGGDPNTEAFF
CDR3 DNA: TGTGCCAGCAGCTCCGGAGGAGATCCGAACACTGAAGCTTTCTTT

V gene: TRBV6-6
clone size: once
D gene: -
CDR3 length: 13
J gene: TRBJ2-2
CDR3 protein: CASSYGGPGELFF
CDR3 DNA: TGTGCCAGCAGTTACGGTGGGCCCGGGGAGCTGTTTTTT

V gene: TRBV19
clone size: -
D gene: -
CDR3 length: 13
J gene: TRBJ2-1
CDR3 protein: CASSIRSYNEQFF
CDR3 DNA: TGTGCCAGTAGTATAAGGTCCTACAATGAGCAGTTCTTC

V gene: TRBV6-5
clone size: -
D gene: -
CDR3 length: 14
J gene: TRBJ2-3
CDR3 protein: CASNDSSHWDTQYF
CDR3 DNA: TGTGCCAGCAACGACAGTTCACATTGGGATACGCAGTATTTT

V gene: TRBV18
clone size: -
D gene: -
CDR3 length: 15
J gene: TRBJ1-1
CDR3 protein: CASSPTPPSNTEAFF
CDR3 DNA: TGTGCCAGCTCACCAACACCGCCGTCGAACACTGAAGCTTTCTTT

V gene: TRBV7-2
clone size: once
D gene: -
CDR3 length: 14
J gene: TRBJ2-2
CDR3 protein: CASSHATNTGELFF
CDR3 DNA: TGTGCCAGCAGCCACGCCACGAACACCGGGGAGCTGTTTTTT

V gene: TRBV5-4
clone size: -
D gene: -
CDR3 length: 14
J gene: TRBJ2-5
CDR3 protein: CASSLKYGQETQYF
CDR3 DNA: TGTGCCAGCAGCTTGAAGTACGGCCAAGAGACCCAGTACTTC

V gene: TRBV27
clone size: -
D gene: -
CDR3 length: 15
J gene: TRBJ2-7
CDR3 protein: CASSWGTGISYEQYF
CDR3 DNA: TGTGCCAGCAGTTGGGGGACGGGGATCTCCTACGAGCAGTACTTC

V gene: TRBV4-1
clone size: -
D gene: -
CDR3 length: 15
J gene: TRBJ2-7
CDR3 protein: CASSHGRSTPYEQYF
CDR3 DNA: TGCGCCAGCAGCCACGGACGGAGTACCCCCTACGAGCAGTACTTC

V gene: TRBV11-2
clone size: -
D gene: -
CDR3 length: 11
J gene: TRBJ1-2
CDR3 protein: CASRQGLGYTF
CDR3 DNA: TGTGCCAGCAGACAAGGGTTAGGCTACACCTTC

V gene: TRBV6-4
clone size: -
D gene: TRBD1
CDR3 length: 12
J gene: TRBJ1-1
CDR3 protein: CASSDSTGKAFF
CDR3 DNA: TGTGCCAGCAGTGACTCGACAGGGAAAGCTTTCTTT

V gene: TRBV6-5
clone size: -
D gene: -
CDR3 length: 13
J gene: TRBJ1-2
CDR3 protein: CASSYGGDYGYTF
CDR3 DNA: TGTGCCAGCAGTTACGGGGGCGACTATGGCTACACCTTC

V gene: TRBV14
clone size: once
D gene: TRBD1
CDR3 length: 19
J gene: TRBJ2-3
CDR3 protein: CASSPASRDRVSGTDTQYF
CDR3 DNA: TGTGCCAGCAGCCCCGCGAGCCGGGACAGGGTTTCGGGCACAGATACGCAGTATTTT